The 24 T cell receptor beta chains below come from one sample, sequenced in a study of CD8+ T cells in alopecia areata (dated by TCRdb to the late 2010s). Libraries were constructed by the immunoSEQ multiplex PCR assay. RNA was extracted from all samples and reverse transcribed into cDNA, which served as template for TCR sequencing. This is the immuneACCESS table as TCRdb keeps it, with only in-frame sequences that have V and J called. A part of the clones is gone; compared with another copy, unresolved V genes explain less than half, and the rest is unexplained. The sample data list about 76,000 clones, and approximately 66% of these were observed just once. The ten largest make up about a quarter of the sample. Interpreted using the paper, the time point label stands for: about 5 months on oral tofacitinib. The treatment or condition label on this specimen signifies: oral pan-JAK inhibitor, 5-10 mg twice daily.

The material sequenced was CD8+ T cells sorted from blood, taken at week 24, from a patient treated with tofacitinib. The receptors derive from a human donor with alopecia areata.

This chain connects TRBV5-4 to TRBJ1-3, with 7 bases lining up with TRBD1. V shed 2 bases and J 4 bases; nucleotides not matched to a gene: 9. The CDR3 loop spans 16 amino acids. Germline CDR1 reads SGHNT; CDR2 reads YYREEE (reference sequence). This chain's CDR3 is CASSLSTGTVGNTIYF. DNA for the CDR3: TGTGCCAGCAGCTTAAGCACCGGGACAGTAGGAAACACCATATATTTT.

The chain couples TRBV6-6 to TRBJ2-4; D remains unclear. Germline CDR1 MNHNY, CDR2 SVGAGI (reference sequence). The CDR3 sequence is 13 residues long. V was cut by 8 bases and J by 8 bases, with 16 bases left in between. The CDR3 sequence is CASGLGVLDIQYF. CDR3 DNA sequence: TGTGCCAGCGGCCTGGGTGTCTTGGACATTCAGTACTTC.

The chain links TRBV7-9 to TRBJ2-1; the D is unclear. Germline CDR1 SEHNR, CDR2 FQNEAQ (reference sequence). The CDR3 is made up of 11 amino acids. The germline V and J ends were trimmed by 10 bases and 8 bases, with 12 bases remaining between them. The CDR3 coding sequence is TGTGCCACCGAAGAAGCATATGAGCAGTTCTTC. Translation: CATEEAYEQFF.

Only a few counts were recorded for this clone. The genes are TRBV29-1 and TRBJ2-7; no definite D call. With 3 bases removed from V and 6 bases from J, the gap between germline ends came to 9 bases. The CDR3 loop spans 11 amino acids. Germline V lookup: CDR1 SQVTM, CDR2 ANQGSEA. The CDR3 coding sequence is TGCAGCGTTGATCGCTGGGGCGAGCAGTACTTC. Amino acid sequence: CSVDRWGEQYF.

This clone was seen only a few times. CDR3 amino acids: CASTGVGPRQNYGYTF. The CDR3 DNA is TGTGCCAGCACCGGCGTAGGGCCCAGACAAAACTATGGCTACACCTTC. This chain uses TRBV27 with TRBJ1-2; no firm D call. The ends were cut back, 7 bases at V and 2 bases at J, with 20 bases in the middle. Looked up from germline, CDR1 is MNHEY and CDR2 is SMNVEV (reference sequence). The CDR3 is made up of 16 amino acids.

This chain uses TRBV29-1 with TRBJ1-3; maybe TRBD1 (6 bases). CDR3 length: 13 amino acids. Trimming cost V 5 bases and J 4 bases, with 12 bases left between them. CDR1 and CDR2 (germline): SQVTM, ANQGSEA. The CDR3 DNA follows: TGCAGCGTTTACAGGGAGAGCGGAAACACCATATATTTT. Translated: CSVYRESGNTIYF.

The chain links TRBV29-1 to TRBJ1-2, with TRBD1 matching 7 bases. Germline V CDR1 and CDR2: SQVTM, ANQGSEA. CDR3 length: 15 residues. With V trimmed by 3 bases and J by 5 bases, 12 bases remained unmatched. CDR3: CSVDRSGQDPYGYTF. The CDR3 bases are TGCAGCGTTGATAGGTCCGGACAGGACCCTTATGGCTACACCTTC.

This clone appeared a few times. V and J are TRBV7-6 and TRBJ1-3; D is uncertain. V was pared by 11 bases and J by 4 bases, with 9 bases between. Germline V lookup: CDR1 SGHVS, CDR2 FNYEAQ. The CDR3 totals 11 residues. CDR3 bases: TGTGCCGCAGGAGAGGGAAACACCATATATTTT. It yields the protein CAAGEGNTIYF.

V is TRBV4-1 and J is TRBJ2-1; D might be TRBD1 (5 bases). CDR1 and CDR2 from the germline V gene are MGHRA and YSYEKL. The CDR3 runs 17 residues. Trimming shortened V by 0 bases and J by 4 bases, and 16 bases separated the two germline ends. The CDR3 DNA reads as TGCGCCAGCAGCCAAGAGAAAAGGACAACCTTTTACAATGAGCAGTTCTTC. As protein: CASSQEKRTTFYNEQFF.

The V call is TRBV27, the J call TRBJ2-7; D might be TRBD2 (7 bases). The CDR3 runs 14 residues. Germline V gene data show CDR1 as MNHEY and CDR2 as SMNVEV (reference sequence). V dropped 8 bases and J dropped 6 bases, with 20 bases sitting between them. The CDR3 DNA reads TGTGCCAGCCGCCGGGGAGGGGGTATCCCCGAGCAGTACTTC. Translation gives CASRRGGGIPEQYF.

This clone showed up many times. The V gene is TRBV27, the J gene TRBJ2-1, with D uncertain. CDR3 length: 15 amino acids. Germline-derived CDR1 and CDR2 are MNHEY and SMNVEV (reference sequence). V lost 5 bases and J lost 8, with 19 bases in between. CDR3 bases: TGTGCCAGCAGTCCGTTGGGTGACACGGAGTATGAGCAGTTCTTC. This encodes CASSPLGDTEYEQFF.

The chain recombines TRBV5-4 with TRBJ2-1; D perhaps matches TRBD2 (6 bases). Trimming took off 10 bases at V and 5 bases at J, with 19 bases between the two ends. The CDR3 length is 14 residues. Per germline, CDR1 SGHNT and CDR2 YYREEE (reference sequence). In DNA form, the CDR3 reads TGTGCCGGCCGTCGGGAGACGTCTAACAATGAGCAGTTCTTC. Amino acid sequence: CAGRRETSNNEQFF.

This clone appeared once. This chain connects TRBV6-5 to TRBJ2-7; the D is unclear. Per germline, CDR1 MNHEY and CDR2 SVGAGI. This CDR3 comprises 11 residues. Trimming pared 6 bases from V and 3 bases from J, leaving 6 bases between. The CDR3 here is CASSYDYEQYF. CDR3 nucleotides: TGTGCCAGCAGCTACGACTACGAGCAGTACTTC.

This chain joins TRBV27 and TRBJ2-7; 7 bases agree with TRBD1. The CDR3 has 12 amino acids. Germline assignment: CDR1 MNHEY and CDR2 SMNVEV (reference sequence). J lost 6 bases, V lost 4 bases, and 3 bases had no gene match. The CDR3 here is CASSWTGSEQYF. In DNA, the CDR3 is TGTGCCAGCAGTTGGACAGGTTCCGAGCAGTACTTC.

This sequence joins TRBV27 and TRBJ1-1, with 10 bases lining up with TRBD1. This CDR3 spans 14 amino acids. CDR1 MNHEY and CDR2 SMNVEV come from the germline V gene (reference sequence). Trimming cost V 6 bases and J 5 bases; bases outside gene matches: 6. CDR3 in amino acids: CASSRQGAFTEAFF. CDR3 DNA: TGTGCCAGCAGCCGACAGGGGGCCTTTACTGAAGCTTTCTTT.

This clone appeared a single time. The genes are TRBV5-1 and TRBJ1-2, with a possible D match to TRBD1 (5 bases). There are 15 residues in the CDR3. The germline gives CDR1 SGHRS, CDR2 YFSETQ. V was clipped by 0 bases and J by 0 bases, with 9 bases between them. As DNA, the CDR3 is TGCGCCAGCAGCTTGGATGGGGGGTCTAACTATGGCTACACCTTC. Amino acids: CASSLDGGSNYGYTF.

This sequence joins TRBV28 and TRBJ2-3; TRBD1 matches at 8 bases. CDR3 size: 14 residues. V trimming: 6 bases; J trimming: 2 bases; junction bases outside the gene matches: 4. Per germline, CDR1 MDHEN and CDR2 SYDVKM. CDR3 region: CASRQGVATDTQYF. For the CDR3, the DNA is TGTGCCAGCAGACAGGGGGTTGCCACAGATACGCAGTATTTT.

This clone has only a few counts. The chain links TRBV10-3 to TRBJ2-7; D tentatively fits TRBD1 or TRBD2 (5 bases each). Germline CDR1 reads ENHRY; CDR2 reads SYGVKD. This CDR3 spans 17 amino acids. V shed 0 bases and J shed 2 bases, with 17 bases lying between them. DNA of the CDR3: TGTGCCATCAGTGAGTCGCCCCTGCAGGGACCAACCTACGAGCAGTACTTC. This sequence encodes CAISESPLQGPTYEQYF.

The chain joins TRBV27 to TRBJ2-7; the match to TRBD2 covers 8 bases. The ends lost 0 bases at V and 4 bases at J; junction bases unmatched: 5. Germline CDR1 MNHEY, CDR2 SMNVEV (reference sequence). CDR3 size: 15 residues. The CDR3 spells CASSLSSGSFYEQYF. The CDR3, as DNA: TGTGCCAGCAGTTTATCGAGCGGGAGTTTTTACGAGCAGTACTTC.

V gene TRBV19 combines with J gene TRBJ1-1, with 8 positions matching TRBD1. The junction had 7 bases not matched to a gene; V was cut back by 3 bases and J by 4 bases. The CDR3 extends over 15 amino acids. Per germline, CDR1 LNHDA and CDR2 SQIVND (reference sequence). The CDR3 nucleotides read TGTGCCAGTAGTATGGGAGGGACAGGACTCACTGAAGCTTTCTTT. Protein product: CASSMGGTGLTEAFF.

By share, this clone ranks as medium-sized. CDR3 DNA sequence: TGCGCCAGCAGCCAAGATCCGGGCTTGGGGCAGTTCTTC. Protein sequence: CASSQDPGLGQFF. The chain uses TRBV4-3 and TRBJ2-1; D is ambiguous. V was shortened by 0 bases and J by 12 bases, with 12 bases between the two germline ends. This CDR3 spans 13 amino acids. Germline loops: CDR1 LGHNA, CDR2 YSLEER.

The chain couples TRBV5-1 to TRBJ2-3, with 16 bases fitting TRBD2. Germline CDR1 is SGHRS and CDR2 is YFSETQ. This CDR3 spans 17 amino acids. The trim removed 4 bases at V and 2 bases at J, leaving 4 bases unmatched. CDR3 sequence reads: CASSAGLAGGPTDTQYF. In nucleotides, the CDR3 is TGCGCCAGCAGCGCGGGACTAGCGGGGGGGCCCACAGATACGCAGTATTTT.

The chain is built from TRBV4-1 and TRBJ2-6, with TRBD1 matching 12 bases. The V and J ends lost 1 base and 3 bases, in that order; junction bases with no gene match: 4. The CDR3 length is 18 residues. Germline-derived CDR1 and CDR2 are MGHRA and YSYEKL. The CDR3 region has the DNA TGCGCCAGCAGCCAAGCCGGGACAGGGGGCCTTGGGGCCAACGTCCTGACTTTC. Its protein product is CASSQAGTGGLGANVLTF.

This chain links TRBV5-1 with TRBJ2-3; 10 bases match TRBD2. Trimming at V came to 4 bases and at J to 2 bases, leaving 10 bases not matched to a gene. CDR3 length: 17 amino acids. The germline V gene has CDR1 SGHRS and CDR2 YFSETQ. The CDR3 here is CASSPGLAVDLTDTQYF. The CDR3 bases are TGCGCCAGCAGCCCTGGACTAGCGGTTGACCTCACAGATACGCAGTATTTT.